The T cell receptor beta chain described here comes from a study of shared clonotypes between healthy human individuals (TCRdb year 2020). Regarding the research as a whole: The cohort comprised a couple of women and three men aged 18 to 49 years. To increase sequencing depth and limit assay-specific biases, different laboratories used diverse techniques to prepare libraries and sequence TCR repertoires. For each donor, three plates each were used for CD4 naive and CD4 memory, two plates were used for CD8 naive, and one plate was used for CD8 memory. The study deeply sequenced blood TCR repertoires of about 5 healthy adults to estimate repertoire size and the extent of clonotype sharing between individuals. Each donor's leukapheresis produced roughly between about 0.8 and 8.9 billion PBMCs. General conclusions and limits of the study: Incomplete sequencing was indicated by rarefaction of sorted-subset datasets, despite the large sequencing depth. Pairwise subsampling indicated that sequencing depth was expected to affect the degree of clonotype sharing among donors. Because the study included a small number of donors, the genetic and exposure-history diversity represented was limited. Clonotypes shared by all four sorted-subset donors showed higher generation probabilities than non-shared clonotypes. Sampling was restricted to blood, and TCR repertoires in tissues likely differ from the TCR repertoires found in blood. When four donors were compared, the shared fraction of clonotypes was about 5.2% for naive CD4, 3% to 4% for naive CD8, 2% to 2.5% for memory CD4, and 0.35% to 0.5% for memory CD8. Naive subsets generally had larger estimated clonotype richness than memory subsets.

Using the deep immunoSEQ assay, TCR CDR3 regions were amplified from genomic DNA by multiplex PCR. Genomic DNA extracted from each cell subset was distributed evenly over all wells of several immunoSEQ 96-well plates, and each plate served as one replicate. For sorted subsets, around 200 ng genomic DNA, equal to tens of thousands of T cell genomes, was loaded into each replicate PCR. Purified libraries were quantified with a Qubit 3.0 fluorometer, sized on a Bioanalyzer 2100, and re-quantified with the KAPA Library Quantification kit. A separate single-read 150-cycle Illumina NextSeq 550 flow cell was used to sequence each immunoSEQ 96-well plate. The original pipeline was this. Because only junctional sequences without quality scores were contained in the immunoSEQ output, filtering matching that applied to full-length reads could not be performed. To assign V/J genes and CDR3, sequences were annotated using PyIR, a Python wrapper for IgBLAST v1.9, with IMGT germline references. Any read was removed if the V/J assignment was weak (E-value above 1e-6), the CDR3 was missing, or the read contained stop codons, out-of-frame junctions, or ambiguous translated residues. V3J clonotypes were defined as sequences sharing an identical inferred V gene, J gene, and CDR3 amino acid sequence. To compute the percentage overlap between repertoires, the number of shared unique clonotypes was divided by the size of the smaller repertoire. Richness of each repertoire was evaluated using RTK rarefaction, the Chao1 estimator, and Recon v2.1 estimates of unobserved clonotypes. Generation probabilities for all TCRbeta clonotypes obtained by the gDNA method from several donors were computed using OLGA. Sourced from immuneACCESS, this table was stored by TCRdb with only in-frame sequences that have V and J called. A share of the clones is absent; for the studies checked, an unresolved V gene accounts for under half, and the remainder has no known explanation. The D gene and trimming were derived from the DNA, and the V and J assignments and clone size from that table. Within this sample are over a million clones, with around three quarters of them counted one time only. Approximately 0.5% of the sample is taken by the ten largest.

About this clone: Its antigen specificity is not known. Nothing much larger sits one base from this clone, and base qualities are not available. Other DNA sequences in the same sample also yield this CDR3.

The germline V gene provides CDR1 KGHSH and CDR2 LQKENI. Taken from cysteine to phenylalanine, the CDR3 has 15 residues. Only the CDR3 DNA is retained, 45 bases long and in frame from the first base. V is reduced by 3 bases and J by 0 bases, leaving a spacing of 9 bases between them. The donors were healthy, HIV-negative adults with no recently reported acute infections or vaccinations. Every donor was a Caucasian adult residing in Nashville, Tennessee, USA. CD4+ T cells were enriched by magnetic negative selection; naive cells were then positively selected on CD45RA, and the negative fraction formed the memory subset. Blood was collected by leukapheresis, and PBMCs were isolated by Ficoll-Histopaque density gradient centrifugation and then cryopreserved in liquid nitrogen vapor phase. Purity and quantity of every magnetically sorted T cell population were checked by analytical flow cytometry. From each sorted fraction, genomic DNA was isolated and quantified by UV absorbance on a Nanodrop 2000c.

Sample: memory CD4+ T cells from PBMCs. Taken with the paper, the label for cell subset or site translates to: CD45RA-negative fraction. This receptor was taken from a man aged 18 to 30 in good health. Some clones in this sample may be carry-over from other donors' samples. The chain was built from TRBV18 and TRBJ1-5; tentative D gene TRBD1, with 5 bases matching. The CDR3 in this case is CASSPDSYSNQPQHF. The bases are TGTGCCAGCTCACCCGACAGCTATAGCAATCAGCCCCAGCATTTT.